This T cell receptor beta chain derives from a study of cytomegalovirus exposure and HLA in healthy donors. Primers: 60 Vbeta forward and 13 Jbeta reverse. The method was immunoSEQ multiplex PCR; TCRdb's version includes in-frame clones alone and lacks a portion of them. The sample shows 65,000 to 95,000 clones, over 70% of them seen only once. Germline V gene lookup returns CDR1 SGHRS and CDR2 YFSETQ. This CDR3 region has 14 residues. Germline trimming cut 4 bases from V and 3 bases from J; bases unmatched to any gene: 3. The chain links TRBV5-1 to TRBJ2-4, with 8 bases lining up with TRBD1. The source of this sequence is a male donor in good health and CMV-seropositive. The sample was PBMCs. CDR3 amino acids: CASSQGAGKNIQYF. CDR3 DNA sequence: TGCGCCAGCAGCCAGGGGGCCGGCAAAAACATTCAGTACTTC.